These 15 T cell receptor beta chains were all obtained from the same sample, sequenced in a study of control samples from healthy donors and cancer patients. Method: immunoSEQ multiplex PCR; TCRdb's copy keeps in-frame clones and lacks some. The repertoire holds 98,000 or so clones, roughly four fifths seen once, with 1.5% to 2.5% in the top ten. Material: blood. All receptors derive from a man in his sixties in good health.

The gene calls are TRBV2 and TRBJ1-4; 8 nucleotides line up with TRBD1. This CDR3 has 15 residues. Germline V gene lookup returns CDR1 SNHLY and CDR2 FYNNEI. Trimming took 10 bases from V and 3 from J; bases not matched to a gene: 10. This CDR3 is CATTTGGQANEKLFF. CDR3 sequence (DNA): TGTGCCACTACTACAGGGGGGCAGGCTAATGAAAAACTGTTTTTT.

A remark on this clone: Other DNA sequences in the same sample also yield this CDR3. The chain employs TRBV5-1 and TRBJ2-7, with D maybe TRBD1 (6 bases). This CDR3 has 14 residues. The V gene lost 0 bases and the J gene lost 0 bases, with 7 bases spanning the gap. The V gene's germline CDR1 is SGHRS and CDR2 YFSETQ. CDR3 DNA sequence: TGCGCCAGCAGCTTGGGGACAGCCTCCTACGAGCAGTACTTC. Its protein product is CASSLGTASYEQYF.

The rearrangement links TRBV4-1 to TRBJ2-7; D is ambiguous. With 0 bases removed from V and 0 bases from J, the gap between germline ends came to 12 bases. CDR1 is MGHRA, CDR2 YSYEKL, per germline. CDR3 length: 16 amino acids. CDR3 sequence: CASSQDAARTSYEQYF. Written as DNA, the CDR3 is TGCGCCAGCAGCCAAGACGCCGCCCGTACCTCCTACGAGCAGTACTTC.

This chain links TRBV7-9 with TRBJ2-3, with D hard to call. This CDR3 comprises 14 residues. Trimming took 11 bases from V and 4 from J, leaving 19 bases between them. Germline CDR1 reads SEHNR; CDR2 reads FQNEAQ (reference sequence). The CDR3 is CASTGLFVPDTQYF. In nucleotides, the CDR3 is TGTGCCTCTACTGGGCTATTTGTCCCAGATACGCAGTATTTT.

The J gene is TRBJ1-2, the V gene TRBV6-1; D is uncertain. The CDR3 loop spans 13 amino acids. Between the trimmed V and J ends, which lost 1 base and 2 bases, there was a span of 5 bases. Germline CDR1 reads MNHNS; CDR2 reads SASEGT. This chain's CDR3 is CASSEVGNYGYTF. CDR3 in DNA: TGTGCCAGCAGTGAAGTGGGCAACTATGGCTACACCTTC.

V is TRBV25-1 and J is TRBJ2-1, with a weak D call TRBD2 (6 bases). V lost 4 bases and J lost 6, with 19 bases in between. This CDR3 is 16 amino acids long. Germline V gene data show CDR1 as MGHDK and CDR2 as SYGVNS. CDR3 region: CASSVQWRDGGNEQFF. The DNA of the CDR3 is TGTGCCAGCAGTGTGCAATGGCGGGATGGGGGCAATGAGCAGTTCTTC.

This sequence joins TRBV3-1 (or the pseudogene TRBV3-2) and TRBJ1-2; 7 bases align to TRBD1. The CDR3 has 13 residues. The germline V gene has CDR1 LGHDT and CDR2 YNNKEL (reference sequence). After removal of 3 bases from V and 6 bases from J, the junction contained 4 bases not matched to a gene. The CDR3 is CASSHTGADGYTF. The CDR3 nucleotides are TGTGCCAGCAGCCATACAGGGGCGGATGGCTACACCTTC.

The J gene is TRBJ2-7, the V gene TRBV5-8, with 10 bases matching TRBD1. V trimming: 3 bases; J trimming: 3 bases; junction bases outside the gene matches: 9. This CDR3 contains 16 residues. Germline V lookup: CDR1 SGHTS, CDR2 YDEGEE. Here the CDR3 DNA reads TGTGCCAGCAGCTCGCAGCTGGGACAGGGGCTCTACGAGCAGTACTTC. Translation: CASSSQLGQGLYEQYF.

This chain connects TRBV6-5 to TRBJ1-1; no clear D gene. V lost 8 bases to trimming and J lost 3 bases, with 10 bases between them. This CDR3 has 12 residues. The germline V gene has CDR1 MNHEY and CDR2 SVGAGI. The CDR3 reads CASARGDTEAFF. The DNA for the CDR3 is TGTGCCAGCGCCCGTGGGGACACTGAAGCTTTCTTT.

This chain joins TRBV27 and TRBJ2-3; D possibly matches TRBD1 or TRBD2 (5 bases each). Per germline, CDR1 MNHEY and CDR2 SMNVEV (reference sequence). CDR3 length equals 16 residues. Trimming removed 5 bases at V and 4 bases at J, with 19 bases between. The CDR3 DNA reads TGTGCCAGCAGTACCCTGGGCTGGCTGGGGGCAGATACGCAGTATTTT. It encodes CASSTLGWLGADTQYF.

The chain recombines TRBV5-1 with TRBJ2-7; D gene uncertain. The CDR3 has 12 residues. Germline assignment: CDR1 SGHRS and CDR2 YFSETQ. V lost 2 bases to trimming and J lost 4 bases, with 7 bases between them. CDR3 sequence: CASSLRPYEQYF. Here the CDR3 DNA reads TGCGCCAGCAGCTTAAGGCCGTACGAGCAGTACTTC. The variable domain in full, completed from reference TRBV5-1 and TRBJ2-7, reads KAGVTQTPRYLIKTRGQQVTLSCSPISGHRSVSWYQQTPGQGLQFLFEYFSETQRNKGNFPGRFSGRQFSNSRSEMNVSTLELGDSALYLCASSLRPYEQYFGPGTRLTVT.

The chain has TRBV24-1 and TRBJ1-2; D perhaps matches TRBD1 (6 bases). Between the trimmed V and J ends, which lost 4 bases and 2 bases, there was a span of 10 bases. The CDR3 length is 14 residues. In germline, CDR1 is KGHDR, CDR2 SFDVKD. The CDR3 DNA reads as TGTGCCACCAGTGACCCGGACAGAAACTATGGCTACACCTTC. This gives the protein CATSDPDRNYGYTF.

This chain connects TRBV28 to TRBJ2-7, with D hard to call. The germline CDR1 and CDR2 sequences are MDHEN and SYDVKM. Trimming cost V 6 bases and J 3 bases, with 15 bases left between them. The CDR3 sequence is 14 residues long. CDR3: CASRSPGDGYEQYF. CDR3 DNA sequence: TGTGCCAGCAGGAGCCCCGGCGACGGCTACGAGCAGTACTTC.

Turning to this clone: Distinct nucleotide sequences in the sample also encode this CDR3. This chain connects TRBV29-1 to TRBJ1-2; TRBD1 matches 7 bases. Germline trimming cut 4 bases from V and 8 bases from J; bases unmatched to any gene: 10. The V gene's germline CDR1 is SQVTM and CDR2 ANQGSEA. The CDR3 sequence is 13 residues long. The CDR3: CSVVLDRVGGYTF. As DNA, the CDR3 is TGCAGCGTTGTTTTAGACAGGGTGGGGGGCTACACCTTC.

V is TRBV5-8 and J is TRBJ2-1, with 8 bases identical to TRBD2. V dropped 4 bases and J dropped 4; count of bases not matched to a gene: 4. The CDR3 has 14 amino acids. Germline V gene lookup returns CDR1 SGHTS and CDR2 YDEGEE. The CDR3: CASSGGGTYNEQFF. The CDR3, as DNA: TGTGCCAGCAGCGGCGGGGGGACTTACAATGAGCAGTTCTTC.